The rows below give T cell receptor beta chains drawn from one sample of a study of T cell responses to AZD1222 COVID-19 vaccine. Clones were sequenced by immunoSEQ multiplex PCR, and TCRdb holds only the in-frame ones, with some missing. This table has some 100,000 clones, about nine tenths appearing once. Source: peripheral blood, taken on day 0 of AZD1222 vaccination. All receptors come from an adult in good health. CDR3s include the opening cysteine and the closing phenylalanine or tryptophan. The order of the fields is clone size, J gene, V gene, D gene, CDR3 protein, CDR3 DNA. The D gene is left open where the match is weak. Clone size is stated in some rows and not others, as once, few, many or a class when expanded.

clone_size: few
j_call: TRBJ2-6
v_call: TRBV2
d_call: -
cdr3_aa: CASSAQSTGANVLTF
cdr3_nt: TGTGCCAGCAGTGCACAGAGCACTGGGGCCAACGTCCTGACTTTC

clone_size: -
j_call: TRBJ1-4
v_call: TRBV29-1
d_call: -
cdr3_aa: CSATRGLNEKLFF
cdr3_nt: TGCAGCGCCACTAGGGGCCTAAATGAAAAACTGTTTTTT

clone_size: -
j_call: TRBJ1-1
v_call: TRBV3-1/TRBV3-2
d_call: -
cdr3_aa: CASSLRERRGEAFF
cdr3_nt: TGTGCCAGCAGCCTCCGGGAAAGGAGGGGGGAAGCTTTCTTT

clone_size: -
j_call: TRBJ2-5
v_call: TRBV7-2
d_call: -
cdr3_aa: CASSLAGGRETQYF
cdr3_nt: TGTGCCAGCAGCTTAGCGGGGGGGCGGGAGACCCAGTACTTC

clone_size: -
j_call: TRBJ1-1
v_call: TRBV7-9
d_call: -
cdr3_aa: CASSSWTDLNTEAFF
cdr3_nt: TGTGCCAGCAGCTCTTGGACAGACCTGAACACTGAAGCTTTCTTT

clone_size: -
j_call: TRBJ2-7
v_call: TRBV25-1
d_call: TRBD2
cdr3_aa: CASSDYKGTSGYEQYF
cdr3_nt: TGTGCCAGCAGTGACTATAAGGGGACTAGCGGGTACGAGCAGTACTTC

clone_size: once
j_call: TRBJ1-2
v_call: TRBV6-5
d_call: -
cdr3_aa: CASSYSGRLQSGYTF
cdr3_nt: TGTGCCAGCAGTTACTCGGGCAGGTTACAGAGCGGCTACACCTTC

clone_size: -
j_call: TRBJ1-2
v_call: TRBV6-6
d_call: -
cdr3_aa: CASSDDLRGIGYTF
cdr3_nt: TGTGCCAGCAGTGACGACCTCCGGGGGATTGGCTACACCTTC

clone_size: -
j_call: TRBJ2-7
v_call: TRBV5-1
d_call: -
cdr3_aa: CASSLAVYEQYF
cdr3_nt: TGCGCCAGCAGCTTGGCGGTCTACGAGCAGTACTTC

clone_size: -
j_call: TRBJ2-5
v_call: TRBV18
d_call: -
cdr3_aa: CASSPLQAVDQETQYF
cdr3_nt: TGTGCCAGCTCACCACTGCAGGCAGTGGACCAAGAGACCCAGTACTTC

clone_size: once
j_call: TRBJ1-4
v_call: TRBV12-3/TRBV12-4
d_call: -
cdr3_aa: CASSSSGREKLFF
cdr3_nt: TGTGCCAGCAGCTCCTCGGGTAGGGAAAAACTGTTTTTT

clone_size: -
j_call: TRBJ1-1
v_call: TRBV5-4
d_call: -
cdr3_aa: CASSLGGNTEAFF
cdr3_nt: TGTGCCAGCAGCTTGGGGGGGAACACTGAAGCTTTCTTT

clone_size: -
j_call: TRBJ2-7
v_call: TRBV15
d_call: -
cdr3_aa: CATSSGGDSYEQYF
cdr3_nt: TGTGCCACCAGCAGTGGCGGGGATTCCTACGAGCAGTACTTC

clone_size: -
j_call: TRBJ1-2
v_call: TRBV2
d_call: TRBD1
cdr3_aa: CASSEARGGLRGYTF
cdr3_nt: TGTGCCAGCAGTGAAGCACGAGGGGGCTTACGGGGCTACACCTTC

clone_size: -
j_call: TRBJ2-1
v_call: TRBV7-3
d_call: -
cdr3_aa: CASSSGHGGEQFF
cdr3_nt: TGTGCCAGCAGCTCCGGGCACGGAGGTGAGCAGTTCTTC

clone_size: -
j_call: TRBJ1-1
v_call: TRBV5-1
d_call: -
cdr3_aa: CASSLGTGPVEAFF
cdr3_nt: TGCGCCAGCAGCTTAGGAACAGGGCCGGTTGAAGCTTTCTTT

clone_size: -
j_call: TRBJ2-3
v_call: TRBV10-3
d_call: -
cdr3_aa: CAISGRTSTDTQYF
cdr3_nt: TGTGCCATCAGTGGTAGGACTAGCACAGATACGCAGTATTTT

clone_size: -
j_call: TRBJ1-5
v_call: TRBV7-2
d_call: TRBD1
cdr3_aa: CASSLQGTNQPQHF
cdr3_nt: TGTGCCAGCAGTTTACAGGGGACTAATCAGCCCCAGCATTTT

clone_size: -
j_call: TRBJ2-1
v_call: TRBV4-1
d_call: -
cdr3_aa: CASSQGWTTEQFF
cdr3_nt: TGCGCCAGCAGCCAAGGCTGGACTACGGAGCAGTTCTTC